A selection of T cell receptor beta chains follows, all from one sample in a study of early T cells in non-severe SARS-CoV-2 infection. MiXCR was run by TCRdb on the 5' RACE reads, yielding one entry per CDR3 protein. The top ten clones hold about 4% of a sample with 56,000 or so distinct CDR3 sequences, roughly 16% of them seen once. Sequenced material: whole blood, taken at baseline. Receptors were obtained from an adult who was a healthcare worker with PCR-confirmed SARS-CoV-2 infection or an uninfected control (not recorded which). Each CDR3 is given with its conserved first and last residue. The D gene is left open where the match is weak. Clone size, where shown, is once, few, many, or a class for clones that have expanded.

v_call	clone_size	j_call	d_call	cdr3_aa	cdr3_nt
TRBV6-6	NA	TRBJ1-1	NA	CASGDNLNTEAFF	TGTGCCAGCGGGGACAACCTGAACACTGAAGCTTTCTTT
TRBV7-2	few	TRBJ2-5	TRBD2	CASSLSAGGGQETQYF	TGTGCCAGCAGCTTATCGGCGGGAGGGGGCCAAGAGACCCAGTACTTC
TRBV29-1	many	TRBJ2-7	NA	CSVEFPEALEQYF	TGCAGCGTTGAATTCCCGGAGGCCCTCGAGCAGTACTTC
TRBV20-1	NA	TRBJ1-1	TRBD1	CSAISRDRGPRRNTEAFF	TGCAGTGCTATAAGCCGGGACAGGGGGCCCAGACGGAACACTGAAGCTTTCTTT
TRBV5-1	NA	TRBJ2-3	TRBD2	CASSLIAGEHTDTQYF	TGCGCCAGCAGCCTTATAGCGGGGGAACACACAGATACGCAGTATTTT
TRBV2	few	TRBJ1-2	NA	CASSVQGFGYGYTF	TGTGCCAGCAGTGTTCAGGGCTTTGGCTATGGCTACACCTTC
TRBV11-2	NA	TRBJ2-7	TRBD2	CASSLGTSVYEQYF	TGTGCCAGCAGCTTGGGGACTAGCGTATACGAGCAGTACTTC
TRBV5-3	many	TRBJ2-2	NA	CARSLRGSQQGQNTGELFF	TGTGCCAGAAGCTTGAGAGGATCCCAACAGGGACAGAACACCGGGGAGCTGTTTTTT
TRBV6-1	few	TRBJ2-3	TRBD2	CASSEVTAGGSSTDTQYF	TGTGCCAGCAGTGAAGTAACAGCGGGAGGTTCTAGCACAGATACGCAGTATTTT
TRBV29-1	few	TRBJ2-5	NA	CSVAYQETQYF	TGCAGCGTCGCATACCAAGAGACCCAGTACTTC
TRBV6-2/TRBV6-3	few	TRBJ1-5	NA	CASRGLRQPQHF	TGTGCCAGCAGGGGGTTAAGGCAGCCCCAGCATTTT
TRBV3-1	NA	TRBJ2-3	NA	CASSQVPDRTDTQYF	TGTGCCAGCAGCCAAGTGCCAGACCGCACAGATACGCAGTATTTT
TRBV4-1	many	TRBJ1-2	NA	CASSPARDIYYGYTF	TGCGCCAGCAGCCCCGCCCGGGACATATACTATGGCTACACCTTC
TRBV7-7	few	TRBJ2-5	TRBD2	CASSTGLAGDRYF	TGTGCTAGCAGCACAGGACTAGCGGGAGATCGGTACTTC
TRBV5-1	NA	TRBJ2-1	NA	CASSEGHYNEQFF	TGCGCCAGCAGCGAGGGTCACTACAATGAGCAGTTCTTC
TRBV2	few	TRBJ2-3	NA	CASLADTQYF	TGTGCCAGCTTAGCAGATACGCAGTATTTT